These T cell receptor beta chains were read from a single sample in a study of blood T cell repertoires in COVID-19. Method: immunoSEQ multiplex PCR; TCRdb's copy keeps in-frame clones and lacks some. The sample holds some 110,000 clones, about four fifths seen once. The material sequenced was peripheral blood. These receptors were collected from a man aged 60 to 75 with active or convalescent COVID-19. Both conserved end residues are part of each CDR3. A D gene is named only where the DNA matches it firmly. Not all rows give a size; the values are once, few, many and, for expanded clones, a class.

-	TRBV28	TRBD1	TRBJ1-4	CASSSPGTVNEKLFF	TGTGCCAGCAGTTCCCCCGGGACAGTTAATGAAAAACTGTTTTTT
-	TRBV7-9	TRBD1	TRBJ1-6	CASSPDGQAASYNSPLHF	TGTGCCAGCAGCCCCGACGGACAGGCAGCCTCCTATAATTCACCCCTCCACTTT
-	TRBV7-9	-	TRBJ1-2	CASSQIGGEDGYTF	TGTGCCAGCAGCCAAATTGGAGGGGAGGATGGCTACACCTTC
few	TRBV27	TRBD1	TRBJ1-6	CASSPSHRGYNSPLHF	TGTGCCAGCAGTCCAAGTCACAGGGGATATAATTCACCCCTCCACTTT
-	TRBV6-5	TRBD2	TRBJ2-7	CASSYSGLAAAYEQYF	TGTGCCAGCAGTTACTCCGGACTAGCGGCGGCCTACGAGCAGTACTTC
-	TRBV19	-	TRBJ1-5	CASSISSNQPQHF	TGTGCCAGTAGTATCTCTAGCAATCAGCCCCAGCATTTT
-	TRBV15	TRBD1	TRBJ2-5	CATSGTDRGDQETQYF	TGTGCCACCAGCGGGACGGACAGGGGAGACCAAGAGACCCAGTACTTC
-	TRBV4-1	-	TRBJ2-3	CASSQLLQGPDTQYF	TGCGCCAGCAGCCAACTACTACAGGGTCCAGATACGCAGTATTTT
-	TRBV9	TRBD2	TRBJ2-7	CASSPRLAGGLEQYF	TGTGCCAGCAGCCCCCGACTAGCGGGAGGTCTCGAGCAGTACTTC
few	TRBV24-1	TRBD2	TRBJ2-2	CASRGAGEATGELFF	TGTGCCTCCAGAGGGGCGGGAGAAGCAACCGGGGAGCTGTTTTTT
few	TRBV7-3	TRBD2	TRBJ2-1	CASSLGVSGGSYNEQFF	TGTGCCAGCAGCTTAGGGGTTAGCGGGGGCTCCTACAATGAGCAGTTCTTC
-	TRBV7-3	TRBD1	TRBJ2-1	CASSGTGGDEQFF	TGTGCCAGCAGCGGGACAGGGGGGGACGAGCAGTTCTTC
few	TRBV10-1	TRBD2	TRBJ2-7	CASSEPGGNSYEQYF	TGCGCCAGCAGTGAGCCGGGGGGGAACTCCTACGAGCAGTACTTC
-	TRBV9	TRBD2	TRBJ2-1	CASSAWGGSYNEQFF	TGTGCCAGCAGCGCGTGGGGCGGGAGCTACAATGAGCAGTTCTTC
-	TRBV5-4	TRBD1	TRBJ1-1	CASSSGQVRFFTEAFF	TGTGCCAGCAGCTCCGGACAGGTTCGGTTTTTTACTGAAGCTTTCTTT
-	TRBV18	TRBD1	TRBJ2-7	CASSRGTGDFNEQYF	TGTGCCAGCTCACGGGGGACAGGGGACTTCAACGAGCAGTACTTC
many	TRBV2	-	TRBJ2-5	CASSRDLETQYF	TGTGCCAGCAGCCGGGACTTAGAGACCCAGTACTTC
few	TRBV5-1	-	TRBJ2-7	CASSLEVARPGYEQYF	TGCGCCAGCAGCTTGGAGGTGGCCAGGCCAGGCTACGAGCAGTACTTC
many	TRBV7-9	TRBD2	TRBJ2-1	CASVLAGVTEQFF	TGTGCCAGCGTACTAGCGGGAGTCACTGAGCAGTTCTTC
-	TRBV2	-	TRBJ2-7	CASSPTGYYEQYF	TGTGCCAGCAGCCCCACAGGGTACTACGAGCAGTACTTC